Each of the 2 T cell receptor beta chains below was sequenced from the same sample in a study of blood T cell repertoires in COVID-19. Profiling relied on immunoSEQ multiplex PCR, and the TCRdb table lists in-frame clones only, not all of them. This table has 70,000 to 90,000 clones, about 84% appearing once. The sequenced sample consisted of peripheral blood. All receptors derive from a man in his forties or fifties with active COVID-19.

This clone showed up many times. This sequence joins TRBV2 and TRBJ2-1; TRBD2 might be the D (5 bases). Trimming cost V 5 bases and J 5 bases, with 13 bases left between them. There are 14 residues in the CDR3. Germline values: CDR1 SNHLY, CDR2 FYNNEI. The CDR3 loop reads CASSTLEGNNEQFF. In nucleotides, the CDR3 is TGTGCCAGCAGTACCCTTGAGGGCAACAATGAGCAGTTCTTC.

The genes are TRBV28 and TRBJ2-7; TRBD1 aligns across 7 bases. Trimming removed 8 bases from V and 2 bases from J; junction bases left unmatched: 6. The CDR3 runs 13 residues. From germline, CDR1 is MDHEN and CDR2 SYDVKM. CDR3 amino acids: CASGPTGTYEQYF. DNA of the CDR3: TGTGCCAGCGGACCGACAGGGACCTACGAGCAGTACTTC.